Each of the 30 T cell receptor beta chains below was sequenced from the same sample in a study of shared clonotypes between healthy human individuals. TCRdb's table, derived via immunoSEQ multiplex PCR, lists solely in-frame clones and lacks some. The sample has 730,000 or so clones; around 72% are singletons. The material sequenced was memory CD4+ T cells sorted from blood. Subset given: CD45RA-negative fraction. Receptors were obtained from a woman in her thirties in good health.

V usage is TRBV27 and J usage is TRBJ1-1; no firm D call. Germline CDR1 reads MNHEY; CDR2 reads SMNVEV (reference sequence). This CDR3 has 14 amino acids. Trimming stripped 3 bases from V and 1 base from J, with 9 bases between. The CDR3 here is CASSFESANTEAFF. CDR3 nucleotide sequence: TGTGCCAGCAGTTTTGAGTCCGCGAACACTGAAGCTTTCTTT.

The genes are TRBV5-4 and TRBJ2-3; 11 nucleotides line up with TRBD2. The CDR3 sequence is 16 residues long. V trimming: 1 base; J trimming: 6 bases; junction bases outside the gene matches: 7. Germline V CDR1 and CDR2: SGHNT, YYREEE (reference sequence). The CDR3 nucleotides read TGTGCCAGCAGCTTGAATAGCGGGAGGGCCGTGGATACGCAGTATTTT. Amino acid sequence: CASSLNSGRAVDTQYF.

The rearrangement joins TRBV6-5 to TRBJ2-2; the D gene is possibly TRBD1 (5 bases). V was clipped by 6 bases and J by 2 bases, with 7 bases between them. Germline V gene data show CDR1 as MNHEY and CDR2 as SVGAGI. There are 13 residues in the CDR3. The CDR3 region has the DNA TGTGCCAGCAGGGACACCAACACCGGGGAGCTGTTTTTT. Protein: CASRDTNTGELFF.

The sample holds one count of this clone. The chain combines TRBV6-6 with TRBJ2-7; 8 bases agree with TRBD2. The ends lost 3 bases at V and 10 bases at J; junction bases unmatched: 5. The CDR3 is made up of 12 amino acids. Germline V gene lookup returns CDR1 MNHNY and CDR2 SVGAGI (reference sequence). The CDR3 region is CASSYRREEQYF. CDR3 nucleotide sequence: TGTGCCAGCAGTTATCGGCGGGAGGAACAGTACTTC.

CDR3 sequence (DNA): TGTGCCAGCAGCTTAGGAGCGGGAGGGCCTGGGGCCGGGGAGCTGTTTTTT. Translating gives CASSLGAGGPGAGELFF. The chain is built from TRBV7-6 and TRBJ2-2, with TRBD2 identical over 10 bases. CDR1 and CDR2 (germline): SGHVS, FNYEAQ. The length of the CDR3 is 17 residues. J lost 6 bases, V lost 1 base, and 8 bases had no gene match.

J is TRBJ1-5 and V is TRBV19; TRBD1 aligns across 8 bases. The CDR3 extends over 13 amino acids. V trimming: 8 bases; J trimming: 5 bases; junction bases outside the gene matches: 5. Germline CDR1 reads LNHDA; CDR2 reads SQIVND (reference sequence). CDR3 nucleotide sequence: TGTGCCAGTGAAGGGACAGGATATCAGCCCCAGCATTTT. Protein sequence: CASEGTGYQPQHF.

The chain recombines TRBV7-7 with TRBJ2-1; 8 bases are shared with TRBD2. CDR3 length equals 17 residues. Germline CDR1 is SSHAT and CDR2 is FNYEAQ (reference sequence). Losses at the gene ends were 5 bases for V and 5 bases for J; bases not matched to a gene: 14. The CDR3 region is CASSPRFMRTSHNEQFF. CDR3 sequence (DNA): TGTGCCAGCAGCCCCCGATTCATGAGGACTAGCCACAATGAGCAGTTCTTC.

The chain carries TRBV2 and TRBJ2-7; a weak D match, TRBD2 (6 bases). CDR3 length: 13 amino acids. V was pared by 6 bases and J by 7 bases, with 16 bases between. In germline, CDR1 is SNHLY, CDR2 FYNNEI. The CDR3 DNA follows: TGTGCCAGCAGAGGCCGGGACTGGGGTGAGCAGTACTTC. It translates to CASRGRDWGEQYF.

The DNA of the CDR3 is TGTGCCAGCAGTGTATTATCCTCTGGAAACACCATATATTTT. Protein: CASSVLSSGNTIYF. The rearrangement links TRBV2 to TRBJ1-3; D not certain. V shed 4 bases and J shed 0 bases, with 7 bases lying between them. CDR1 and CDR2 (germline): SNHLY, FYNNEI. CDR3 size: 14 residues.

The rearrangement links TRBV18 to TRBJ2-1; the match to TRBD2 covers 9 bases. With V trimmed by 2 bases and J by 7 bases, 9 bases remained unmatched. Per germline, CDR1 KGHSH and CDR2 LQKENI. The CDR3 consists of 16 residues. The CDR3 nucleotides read TGTGCCAGCTCACCAACCTTTGTAGCGGGGGAGAATGAGCAGTTCTTC. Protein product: CASSPTFVAGENEQFF.

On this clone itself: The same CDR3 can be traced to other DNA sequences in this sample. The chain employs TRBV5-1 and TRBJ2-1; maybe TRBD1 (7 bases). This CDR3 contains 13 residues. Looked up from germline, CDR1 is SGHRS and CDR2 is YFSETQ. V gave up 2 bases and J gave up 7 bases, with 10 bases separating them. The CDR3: CASSFQGGNEQFF. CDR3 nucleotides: TGCGCCAGCAGCTTCCAGGGGGGAAATGAGCAGTTCTTC.

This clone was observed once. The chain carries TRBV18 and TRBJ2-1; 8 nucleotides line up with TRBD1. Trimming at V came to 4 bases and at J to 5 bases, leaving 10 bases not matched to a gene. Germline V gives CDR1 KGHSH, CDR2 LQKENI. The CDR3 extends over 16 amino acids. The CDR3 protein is CASSRDRGRSDNEQFF. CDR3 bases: TGTGCCAGCTCACGTGACAGGGGACGATCGGACAATGAGCAGTTCTTC.

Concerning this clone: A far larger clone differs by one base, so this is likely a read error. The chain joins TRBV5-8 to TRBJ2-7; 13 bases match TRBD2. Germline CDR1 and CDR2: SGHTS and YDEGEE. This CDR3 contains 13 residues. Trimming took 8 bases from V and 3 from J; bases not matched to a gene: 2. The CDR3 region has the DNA TGTGCCAGTCGGACTAGCGGGAGCTACGAGCAGTACTTC. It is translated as CASRTSGSYEQYF.

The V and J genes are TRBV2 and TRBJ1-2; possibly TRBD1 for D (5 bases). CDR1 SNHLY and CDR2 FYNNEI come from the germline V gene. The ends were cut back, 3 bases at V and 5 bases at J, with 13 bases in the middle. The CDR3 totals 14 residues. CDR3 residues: CASSDWGRGYGYTF. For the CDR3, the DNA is TGTGCCAGCAGTGATTGGGGCCGGGGATATGGCTACACCTTC. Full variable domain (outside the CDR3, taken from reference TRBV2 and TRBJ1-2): EPEVTQTPSHQVTQMGQEVILRCVPISNHLYFYWYRQILGQKVEFLVSFYNNEISEKSEIFDDQFSVERPDGSNFTLKIRSTKLEDSAMYFCASSDWGRGYGYTFGSGTRLTVV.

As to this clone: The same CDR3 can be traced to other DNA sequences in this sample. CDR3 amino acids: CASSFGTGSGNTIYF. Written as DNA, the CDR3 is TGCGCCAGCAGCTTCGGGACAGGGTCAGGAAACACCATATATTTT. The V gene is TRBV5-1, the J gene TRBJ1-3; 9 bases line up with TRBD1. Germline loops: CDR1 SGHRS, CDR2 YFSETQ. The ends lost 2 bases at V and 4 bases at J; junction bases unmatched: 4. This CDR3 has 15 residues.

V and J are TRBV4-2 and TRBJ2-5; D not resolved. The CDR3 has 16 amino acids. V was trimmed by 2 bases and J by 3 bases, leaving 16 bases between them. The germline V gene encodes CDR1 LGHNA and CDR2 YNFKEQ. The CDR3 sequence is CASSQPWGSYKETQYF. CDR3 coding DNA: TGTGCCAGCAGCCAACCTTGGGGTAGCTACAAAGAGACCCAGTACTTC.

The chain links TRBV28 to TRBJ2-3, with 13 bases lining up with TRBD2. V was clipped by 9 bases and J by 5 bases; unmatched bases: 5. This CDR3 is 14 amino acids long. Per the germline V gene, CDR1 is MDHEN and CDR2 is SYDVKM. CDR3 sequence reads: CASGLAGDLDTQYF. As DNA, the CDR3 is TGTGCCAGTGGACTAGCGGGAGACTTAGATACGCAGTATTTT.

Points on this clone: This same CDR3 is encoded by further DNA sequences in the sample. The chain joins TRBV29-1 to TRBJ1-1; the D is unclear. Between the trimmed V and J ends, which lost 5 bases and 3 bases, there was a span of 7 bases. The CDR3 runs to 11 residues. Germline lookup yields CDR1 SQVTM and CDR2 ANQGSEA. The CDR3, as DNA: TGCAGCGTTTCGTGGGACACTGAAGCTTTCTTT. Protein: CSVSWDTEAFF.

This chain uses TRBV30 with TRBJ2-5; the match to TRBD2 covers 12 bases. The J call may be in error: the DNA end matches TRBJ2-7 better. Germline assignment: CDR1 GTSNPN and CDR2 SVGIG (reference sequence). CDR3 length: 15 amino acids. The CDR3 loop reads CAWRTSGSPYYEQYF. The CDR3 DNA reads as TGTGCCTGGAGGACTAGCGGGAGTCCTTACTACGAGCAGTACTTC.

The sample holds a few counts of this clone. The CDR3 DNA reads as TGTGCCAGTAGTCCCACGGGACCTAACTATGGCTACACCTTC. Translated, it gives CASSPTGPNYGYTF. The chain has TRBV19 and TRBJ1-2; D possibly corresponds to TRBD1 (5 bases). V was trimmed by 5 bases and J by 0 bases, leaving 10 bases between them. Per the germline V gene, CDR1 is LNHDA and CDR2 is SQIVND (reference sequence). The CDR3 contains 14 residues.

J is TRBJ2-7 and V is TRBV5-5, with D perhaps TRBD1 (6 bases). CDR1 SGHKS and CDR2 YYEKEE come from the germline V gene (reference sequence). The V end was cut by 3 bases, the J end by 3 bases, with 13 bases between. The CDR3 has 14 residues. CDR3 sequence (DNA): TGTGCCAGCAGCTGGGGGCCAGGGAACTACGAGCAGTACTTC. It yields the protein CASSWGPGNYEQYF.

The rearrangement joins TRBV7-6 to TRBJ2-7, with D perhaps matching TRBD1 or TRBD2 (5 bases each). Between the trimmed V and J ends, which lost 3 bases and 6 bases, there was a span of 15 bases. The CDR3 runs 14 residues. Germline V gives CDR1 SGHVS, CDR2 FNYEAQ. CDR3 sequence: CASSFQQEAGEQYF. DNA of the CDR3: TGTGCCAGCAGCTTCCAACAGGAGGCCGGCGAGCAGTACTTC.

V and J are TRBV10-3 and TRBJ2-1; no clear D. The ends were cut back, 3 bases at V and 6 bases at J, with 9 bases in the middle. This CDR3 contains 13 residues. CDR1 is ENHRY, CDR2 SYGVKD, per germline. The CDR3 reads CAISDVGGNEQFF. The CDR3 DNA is TGTGCCATCAGTGATGTGGGTGGCAATGAGCAGTTCTTC.

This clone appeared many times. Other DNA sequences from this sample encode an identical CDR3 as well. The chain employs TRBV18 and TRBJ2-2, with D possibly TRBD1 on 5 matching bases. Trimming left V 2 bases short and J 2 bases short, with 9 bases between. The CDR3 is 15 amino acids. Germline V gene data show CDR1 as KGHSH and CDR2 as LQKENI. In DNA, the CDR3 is TGTGCCAGCTCACCAGTCAGGGATAACACCGGGGAGCTGTTTTTT. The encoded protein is CASSPVRDNTGELFF.

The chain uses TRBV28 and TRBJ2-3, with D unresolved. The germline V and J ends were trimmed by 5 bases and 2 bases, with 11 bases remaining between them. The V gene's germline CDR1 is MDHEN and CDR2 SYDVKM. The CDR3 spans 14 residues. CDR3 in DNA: TGTGCCAGCAGTAGTGGGCCTAACACAGATACGCAGTATTTT. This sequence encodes CASSSGPNTDTQYF.

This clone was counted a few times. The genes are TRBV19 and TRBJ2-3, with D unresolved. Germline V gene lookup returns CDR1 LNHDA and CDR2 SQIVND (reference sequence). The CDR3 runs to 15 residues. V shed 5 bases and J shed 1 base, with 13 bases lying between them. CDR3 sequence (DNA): TGTGCCAGTAGTGTTAATCTGGTTGGCACAGATACGCAGTATTTT. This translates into CASSVNLVGTDTQYF. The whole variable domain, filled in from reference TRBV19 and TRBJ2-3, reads DGGITQSPKYLFRKEGQNVTLSCEQNLNHDAMYWYRQDPGQGLRLIYYSQIVNDFQKGDIAEGYSVSREKKESFPLTVTSAQKNPTAFYLCASSVNLVGTDTQYFGPGTRLTVL.

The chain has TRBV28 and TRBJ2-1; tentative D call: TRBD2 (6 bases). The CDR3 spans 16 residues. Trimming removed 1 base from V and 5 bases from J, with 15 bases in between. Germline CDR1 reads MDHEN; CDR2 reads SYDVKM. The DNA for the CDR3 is TGTGCCAGCAGTTTATCCGCGGGACTTCTCCACAATGAGCAGTTCTTC. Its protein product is CASSLSAGLLHNEQFF.

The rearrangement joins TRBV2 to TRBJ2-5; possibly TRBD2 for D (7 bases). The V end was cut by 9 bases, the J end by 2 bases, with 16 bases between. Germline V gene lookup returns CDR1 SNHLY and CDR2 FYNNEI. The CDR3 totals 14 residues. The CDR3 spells CARGGLAGQETQYF. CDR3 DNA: TGTGCCAGGGGGGGGCTCGCGGGTCAAGAGACCCAGTACTTC.

This CDR3 reads CASSGGTGTTMNTEAFF. CDR3 DNA sequence: TGTGCCAGCAGCGGGGGGACAGGGACCACCATGAACACTGAAGCTTTCTTT. This chain links TRBV5-4 with TRBJ1-1; 9 nucleotides line up with TRBD1. The length of the CDR3 is 17 residues. Germline CDR1 SGHNT, CDR2 YYREEE (reference sequence). Trimming took 4 bases from V and 0 from J; bases not matched to a gene: 10.

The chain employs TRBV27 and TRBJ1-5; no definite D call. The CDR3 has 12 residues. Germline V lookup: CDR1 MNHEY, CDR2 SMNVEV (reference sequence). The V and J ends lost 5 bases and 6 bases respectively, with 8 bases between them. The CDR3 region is CASSHPSQPQHF. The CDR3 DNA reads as TGTGCCAGCAGTCACCCCTCTCAGCCCCAGCATTTT.